A selection of T cell receptor beta chains follows, all from one sample in a study of shared clonotypes between healthy human individuals. TCRdb's copy holds only in-frame clones and misses some; the assay was immunoSEQ multiplex PCR. The sample yields about 800,000 clones, roughly 96% seen once. Sequencing input: naive CD8+ T cells sorted from blood. Source of these receptors: a young man in good health. CDR3s include the opening cysteine and the closing phenylalanine or tryptophan. The order of the fields is V gene, J gene, D gene, clone size, CDR3 DNA, CDR3 protein. The D gene is left open where the match is weak. Expanded clones get a size class; other rows say once, few or many, or leave the size out.

V: TRBV6-5
J: TRBJ2-1
D: TRBD2
size: -
DNA: TGTGCCAGCGCTAGCGGCTCCTACAATGAGCAGTTCTTC
CDR3: CASASGSYNEQFF

V: TRBV27
J: TRBJ2-7
D: -
size: -
DNA: TGTGCCAGCAGTTTATTTTCACCGAGGAGCTCCTACGAGCAGTACTTC
CDR3: CASSLFSPRSSYEQYF

V: TRBV10-2
J: TRBJ2-1
D: -
size: -
DNA: TGCGCCAGCAGTGACCATACCGGGAGCTCCTACAATGAGCAGTTCTTC
CDR3: CASSDHTGSSYNEQFF

V: TRBV4-1
J: TRBJ2-7
D: -
size: -
DNA: TGCGCCAGCAGCCAAGATAGGTACTACGAGCAGTACTTC
CDR3: CASSQDRYYEQYF

V: TRBV4-1
J: TRBJ2-1
D: TRBD1
size: -
DNA: TGCGCCAGCAGCCAAGATCTGGACAGGCGCTACAATGAGCAGTTCTTC
CDR3: CASSQDLDRRYNEQFF

V: TRBV7-9
J: TRBJ1-5
D: -
size: -
DNA: TGTGCCAGCAGCTTAGAAGGCACAGAGCCCCAGCATTTT
CDR3: CASSLEGTEPQHF

V: TRBV4-1
J: TRBJ1-4
D: -
size: -
DNA: TGCGCCAGCAGCCCGCTGGCCGGGGAAACTAATGAAAAACTGTTTTTT
CDR3: CASSPLAGETNEKLFF

V: TRBV27
J: TRBJ2-5
D: -
size: -
DNA: TGTGCCAGCATGCCTCCACGGAGGGAGACCCAGTACTTC
CDR3: CASMPPRRETQYF

V: TRBV7-6
J: TRBJ1-5
D: -
size: -
DNA: TGTGCCAGCAGCTTACAGGGAGGCAATCAGCCCCAGCATTTT
CDR3: CASSLQGGNQPQHF

V: TRBV2
J: TRBJ2-3
D: TRBD2
size: -
DNA: TGTGCCAGCAGCGAGTGGACTAGCGGAAGCACAGATACGCAGTATTTT
CDR3: CASSEWTSGSTDTQYF

V: TRBV14
J: TRBJ1-3
D: -
size: -
DNA: TGTGCCAGCAGCCACCTCGGACAGAATCCTGGAAACACCATATATTTT
CDR3: CASSHLGQNPGNTIYF

V: TRBV13
J: TRBJ2-1
D: -
size: -
DNA: TGTGCCAGCAGCTTCGGCGCGGTCGTTGAGCAGTTCTTC
CDR3: CASSFGAVVEQFF

V: TRBV6-1
J: TRBJ1-1
D: -
size: -
DNA: TGTGCCAGCAGTGAAGCCGAGGGGTACACTGAAGCTTTCTTT
CDR3: CASSEAEGYTEAFF

V: TRBV7-9
J: TRBJ2-3
D: -
size: once
DNA: TGTGCCAGCAGCTTACCCGGAGCAGATACGCAGTATTTT
CDR3: CASSLPGADTQYF

V: TRBV7-8
J: TRBJ2-3
D: TRBD2
size: -
DNA: TGTGCCAGCAGCTTAAAGGGACTAGCGGGAAGCACAGATACGCAGTATTTT
CDR3: CASSLKGLAGSTDTQYF

V: TRBV28
J: TRBJ2-1
D: TRBD1
size: once
DNA: TGTGCCAGCAGTCACAGGGGACGGTACAATGAGCAGTTCTTC
CDR3: CASSHRGRYNEQFF

V: TRBV5-4
J: TRBJ2-1
D: -
size: -
DNA: TGTGCCAGCAGCGGCGGGACTCTGTACAATGAGCAGTTCTTC
CDR3: CASSGGTLYNEQFF